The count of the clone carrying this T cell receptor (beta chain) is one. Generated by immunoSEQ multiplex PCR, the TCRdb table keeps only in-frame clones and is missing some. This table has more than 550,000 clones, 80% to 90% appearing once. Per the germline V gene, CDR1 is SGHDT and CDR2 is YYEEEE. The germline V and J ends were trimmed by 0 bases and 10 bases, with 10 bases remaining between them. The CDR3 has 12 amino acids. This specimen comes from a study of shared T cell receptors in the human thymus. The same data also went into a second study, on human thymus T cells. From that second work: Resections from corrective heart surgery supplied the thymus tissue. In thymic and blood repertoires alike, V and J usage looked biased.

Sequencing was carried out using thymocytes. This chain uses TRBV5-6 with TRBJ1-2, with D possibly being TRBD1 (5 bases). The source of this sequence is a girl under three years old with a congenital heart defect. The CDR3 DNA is TGTGCCAGCAGCTTGGGTCAGGGCCCCTACACCTTC. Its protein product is CASSLGQGPYTF.